The subject of this entry is one T cell receptor beta chain. A much bigger clone sits one base away, suggesting this may be a read error. The use of a sample-barcoded 5' primer and a J-beta primer mix characterized a second PCR of roughly 6 to 11 cycles. One entry per CDR3 protein, called by TCRdb with MiXCR from the 5' RACE reads. In the table there are hundreds of thousands of distinct CDR3 sequences, around 48% of which are singletons. Germline V gene data show CDR1 as LGHDT and CDR2 as YNNKEL (reference sequence). This CDR3 has 17 amino acids. This specimen comes from a study of blood T cells in healthy people across ages. Per sample, at least 6 micrograms of total RNA were extracted.

The chain links TRBV3-1 to TRBJ2-1; D ambiguous. The sample comprised blood. The receptor was isolated from a man in his thirties or forties in good health. CDR3 sequence (DNA): TGTGCCGGCAGCCGCCTAGAGTCCGGTGAGTCCTACAATGAGCAGTTCTTC. This codes for CAGSRLESGESYNEQFF.